These 17 T cell receptor beta chains originate from one sample sequenced in a study of shared clonotypes between healthy human individuals. Only in-frame clones appear in the TCRdb table, and some are missing; sequencing was by immunoSEQ multiplex PCR. The sample yields approximately 640,000 clones, roughly 70% seen once. Sequencing was performed on memory CD4+ T cells sorted from blood. The sample's subset: CD45RA-negative fraction. The receptors were sampled from a woman aged 30 to 39 in good health.

There are a few counts of this clone. The rearrangement links TRBV5-1 to TRBJ2-3; maybe TRBD2 (5 bases). Per the germline V gene, CDR1 is SGHRS and CDR2 is YFSETQ. V was clipped by 4 bases and J by 3 bases, with 9 bases between them. The CDR3 extends over 13 amino acids. CDR3 sequence reads: CASSGGGTDTQYF. The CDR3 DNA is TGCGCCAGCAGCGGAGGTGGGACAGATACGCAGTATTTT. The variable domain in full, with the rest retrieved from reference TRBV5-1 and TRBJ2-3, is KAGVTQTPRYLIKTRGQQVTLSCSPISGHRSVSWYQQTPGQGLQFLFEYFSETQRNKGNFPGRFSGRQFSNSRSEMNVSTLELGDSALYLCASSGGGTDTQYFGPGTRLTVL.

This clone appeared many times. The chain recombines TRBV2 with TRBJ1-3; D is undetermined. Trimming shortened V by 0 bases and J by 9 bases, and 15 bases separated the two germline ends. The germline V gene has CDR1 SNHLY and CDR2 FYNNEI. This CDR3 is 15 amino acids long. In DNA, the CDR3 is TGTGCCAGCAGTGAAGCCAGGATTCATGGAGGCACCATATATTTT. Translated, it gives CASSEARIHGGTIYF.

The chain couples TRBV13 to TRBJ1-1, with 7 bases aligning to TRBD1. The ends lost 5 bases at V and 4 bases at J; junction bases unmatched: 13. Germline CDR1 PRHDT, CDR2 FYEKMQ (reference sequence). CDR3 length: 16 residues. In DNA, the CDR3 is TGTGCCAGCAGCCGACAGGGCGCGGGTCAGGGCACTGAAGCTTTCTTT. Its protein product is CASSRQGAGQGTEAFF.

The chain has TRBV5-4 and TRBJ2-5; the D gene is possibly TRBD1 (6 bases). The CDR3 is made up of 17 amino acids. Trimming took off 0 bases at V and 5 bases at J, with 20 bases between the two ends. Germline CDR1 and CDR2: SGHNT and YYREEE (reference sequence). CDR3 residues: CASSLGTGQGFRETQYF. In nucleotides, the CDR3 is TGTGCCAGCAGCTTGGGGACGGGACAAGGTTTTCGGGAGACCCAGTACTTC.

The chain recombines TRBV5-4 with TRBJ1-4; the D is unclear. The CDR3 runs to 14 residues. Per the germline V gene, CDR1 is SGHNT and CDR2 is YYREEE (reference sequence). Trimming left V 1 base short and J 7 bases short, with 11 bases between. CDR3 in DNA: TGTGCCAGCAGCTTGCCCGGAGTGGGTGAAAAACTGTTTTTT. This gives the protein CASSLPGVGEKLFF.

Notes on this clone: One end of the junction fails to match germline, which may point to a read error. The CDR3 DNA sequence: TGTGCCATCAGAGAGTACAGGGTCGAAGAAGCTTTCTTT. Residues: CAIREYRVEEAFF. The V gene is TRBV10-3, the J gene TRBJ1-1; D is perhaps TRBD1 (6 bases). This CDR3 has 13 amino acids. Germline V gene lookup returns CDR1 ENHRY and CDR2 SYGVKD.

This clone occurred once. The V call is TRBV21-1, the J call TRBJ2-7; the table's D call of TRBD2 was not tested on the DNA. TRBV21-1 is a recognized pseudogene. The CDR3 contains 17 residues. CDR3 region: CASLLGTSGRPPYEQYF. The CDR3, as DNA: TGTGCCAGCCTTCTCGGGACTAGCGGGAGGCCCCCCTACGAGCAGTACTTC.

This chain uses TRBV18 with TRBJ1-1; 8 bases map to TRBD1. CDR1 KGHSH and CDR2 LQKENI come from the germline V gene. CDR3 length equals 17 residues. V trimming: 3 bases; J trimming: 0 bases; junction bases outside the gene matches: 9. The DNA for the CDR3 is TGTGCCAGCTCACCGGGAGGACAGGGACTCCTGAACACTGAAGCTTTCTTT. Translated, it gives CASSPGGQGLLNTEAFF.

This clone was counted a few times. The rearrangement links TRBV5-1 to TRBJ1-1; the D gene is possibly TRBD1 (5 bases). Between the trimmed V and J ends, which lost 2 bases and 0 bases, there was a span of 11 bases. The CDR3 runs 15 residues. Germline CDR1 SGHRS, CDR2 YFSETQ. CDR3 DNA: TGCGCCAGCAGCTTAGGGGTGGAGATGAACACTGAAGCTTTCTTT. Its translation is CASSLGVEMNTEAFF.

This clone was detected once. The chain recombines TRBV6-1 with TRBJ2-3, with D maybe TRBD2 (6 bases). The CDR3 extends over 15 amino acids. V was pared by 5 bases and J by 4 bases, with 16 bases between. The germline V gene has CDR1 MNHNS and CDR2 SASEGT. CDR3 amino acids: CASSPNQWRADTQYF. The CDR3 DNA sequence: TGTGCCAGCAGTCCCAACCAGTGGAGGGCAGATACGCAGTATTTT.

The V and J genes are TRBV18 and TRBJ1-5, with D perhaps matching TRBD1 (6 bases). The V gene's germline CDR1 is KGHSH and CDR2 LQKENI. Trimming left V 6 bases short and J 11 bases short, with 20 bases between. This CDR3 is built from 14 residues. CDR3 region: CASSRGAQDGAQHF. The CDR3 region has the DNA TGTGCCAGCTCCCGGGGGGCGCAGGACGGGGCCCAGCATTTT.

This rearrangement joins TRBV29-1 to TRBJ2-7, with 7 bases matching TRBD1. The germline V gene has CDR1 SQVTM and CDR2 ANQGSEA. Trimming removed 5 bases from V and 0 bases from J; junction bases left unmatched: 7. This CDR3 spans 14 amino acids. CDR3 amino acids: CSVSDRFSSYEQYF. In DNA, the CDR3 is TGCAGCGTTTCGGACAGGTTTAGCTCCTACGAGCAGTACTTC.

This clone was recorded at least ten times. This rearrangement joins TRBV29-1 to TRBJ1-1, with D maybe TRBD1 (5 bases). Germline values: CDR1 SQVTM, CDR2 ANQGSEA. V lost 4 bases and J 7 bases, leaving 7 bases between the germline ends. The CDR3 sequence is 10 residues long. Here the CDR3 DNA reads TGCAGCGTTGCACAGGTTGAAGCTTTCTTT. Residues: CSVAQVEAFF.

This sequence joins TRBV5-4 and TRBJ2-3, with 9 bases identical to TRBD2. V lost 1 base and J lost 2; bases outside the gene matches: 5. CDR1 is SGHNT, CDR2 YYREEE, per germline (reference sequence). This CDR3 has 16 amino acids. Here the CDR3 DNA reads TGTGCCAGCAGCTTGTTTCTAGCGGGGTACACAGATACGCAGTATTTT. It specifies CASSLFLAGYTDTQYF.

Points on this clone: The same CDR3 is also encoded by other DNA sequences in this sample. V usage is TRBV27 and J usage is TRBJ2-7, with D tentatively TRBD1 (5 bases). From germline, CDR1 is MNHEY and CDR2 SMNVEV (reference sequence). CDR3 length: 14 residues. V lost 0 bases and J lost 0, with 6 bases in between. CDR3 DNA: TGTGCCAGCAGTTTATCCAGGGACTCCTACGAGCAGTACTTC. Translating gives CASSLSRDSYEQYF.

Notes on this clone: Being one base from a much bigger clone, this may be a read error. The rearrangement uses TRBV6-1 and TRBJ2-5, with TRBD2 matching 14 bases. Trimming removed 10 bases from V and 5 bases from J; junction bases left unmatched: 6. The CDR3 contains 14 residues. Germline CDR1 and CDR2: MNHNS and SASEGT. The CDR3 sequence: CATGTSGSRETQYF. The CDR3 nucleotides are TGTGCCACAGGGACTAGCGGGAGTAGGGAGACCCAGTACTTC.

For the CDR3, the DNA is TGTGCCAGCAGTGATCTAGCGGGAGCGTCCTACGAGCAGTACTTC. This translates into CASSDLAGASYEQYF. This chain joins TRBV6-1 and TRBJ2-7; 10 nucleotides agree with TRBD2. J gave up 1 base and V 3 bases, and 3 bases lay outside the gene matches. The length of the CDR3 is 15 residues. Germline CDR1 reads MNHNS; CDR2 reads SASEGT.